Listed here is a single TCR beta chain. The entry originates in a study of blood T cell repertoires in COVID-19. Turning to the study itself: The study drew acute and convalescent COVID-19 samples from the United States, Italy and Spain. The cDNA or gDNA used as material had been derived from T cells, B-cell-depleted T cells, or PBMCs.

The V and J ends lost 7 bases and 11 bases, in that order; junction bases with no gene match: 6. This CDR3 is built from 11 residues. Germline CDR1 is MDHEN and CDR2 is SYDVKM. Original methodology: Reference gene primers were amplified, and this amplification served to estimate nucleated cell counts. The data were produced by immunoSEQ multiplex PCR, yet TCRdb's version contains in-frame clones alone and is incomplete. The V and J calls and the clone size are those of that table, but D and trimming were determined from the DNA. The table has tens of thousands of clones, 65% to 90% seen once. The receptor's source is a man in his sixties with acute or convalescent COVID-19. V usage is TRBV28 and J usage is TRBJ1-1, with TRBD1 identical over 8 bases. Source material: peripheral blood. CDR3 DNA: TGTGCCAGCACCCGGACAGGGAGGGCTTTCTTT. Its translation: CASTRTGRAFF.